These 15 T cell receptor beta chains came from one sample sequenced in a study of blood T cell repertoires in COVID-19. This table comes from immunoSEQ multiplex PCR, and its TCRdb copy is limited to in-frame clones, with some not included. The repertoire includes about 180,000 clones, 70% to 90% of them detected once, and over 2.5% sits in the top ten. Material for sequencing was peripheral blood. The source of these receptors is a man between 60 and 75 years old with acute or convalescent COVID-19.

The V call is TRBV9, the J call TRBJ2-3; TRBD2 aligns across 11 bases. Trimming cost V 2 bases and J 2 bases; bases outside gene matches: 4. CDR1 is SGDLS, CDR2 YYNGEE, per germline. CDR3 length: 16 amino acids. CDR3: CASSVTSGSLTDTQYF. CDR3 sequence (DNA): TGTGCCAGCAGCGTTACTAGCGGGAGTCTCACAGATACGCAGTATTTT.

The chain employs TRBV10-3 and TRBJ1-1; D possibly corresponds to TRBD1 (5 bases). The CDR3 has 16 residues. Germline CDR1 reads ENHRY; CDR2 reads SYGVKD. V lost 0 bases and J 1 base, leaving 12 bases between the germline ends. CDR3 bases: TGTGCCATCAGTGAGTCGGGGGGACCCCCGAACACTGAAGCTTTCTTT. This encodes CAISESGGPPNTEAFF.

The V call is TRBV18, the J call TRBJ2-2, with TRBD2 matching over 7 bases. Trimming removed 8 bases from V and 5 bases from J; junction bases left unmatched: 11. This CDR3 is 15 amino acids long. Germline loops: CDR1 KGHSH, CDR2 LQKENI. The CDR3 reads CASARRGVKTGELFF. CDR3 sequence (DNA): TGTGCCAGCGCCCGACGGGGGGTAAAAACCGGGGAGCTGTTTTTT.

The rearrangement links TRBV7-9 to TRBJ1-1; D is undetermined. CDR3 length: 13 residues. Germline V gives CDR1 SEHNR, CDR2 FQNEAQ (reference sequence). Between the trimmed V and J ends, which lost 1 base and 7 bases, there was a span of 10 bases. The CDR3 region has the DNA TGTGCCAGCAGCTTAGAGATTGCGGGTGAAGCTTTCTTT. Translated, it gives CASSLEIAGEAFF.

This clone appeared once. The chain joins TRBV2 to TRBJ2-7; 10 bases fit TRBD2. Losses at the gene ends were 2 bases for V and 5 bases for J; bases not matched to a gene: 9. Germline CDR1 SNHLY, CDR2 FYNNEI. The CDR3 loop spans 16 amino acids. CDR3 bases: TGTGCCAGCAGTGAAAGTGCTAGCGGGAGATATAACGAGCAGTACTTC. Its protein is CASSESASGRYNEQYF.

V and J are TRBV9 and TRBJ2-7; 8 nucleotides agree with TRBD2. There are 15 residues in the CDR3. The V segment lost 4 bases and the J segment 0 bases; nucleotides outside the gene matches: 6. CDR1 and CDR2 (germline): SGDLS, YYNGEE. CDR3: CASSRRGGTSYEQYF. The CDR3 nucleotides are TGTGCCAGCAGCCGCCGGGGGGGCACCTCCTACGAGCAGTACTTC.

The DNA for the CDR3 is TGTGCCAGCAGTCCCGGGACTAGCGGTTACAATGAGCAGTTCTTC. The encoded protein is CASSPGTSGYNEQFF. The chain carries TRBV6-5 and TRBJ2-1; 11 bases fit TRBD2. CDR3 length: 15 residues. V lost 5 bases, J lost 4 bases, and 4 bases stayed unmatched. CDR1 MNHEY and CDR2 SVGAGI come from the germline V gene.

Worth noting for this clone: The same CDR3 can be traced to other DNA sequences in this sample. This chain joins TRBV28 and TRBJ2-7; 8 nucleotides match TRBD1. Germline CDR1 and CDR2: MDHEN and SYDVKM. The CDR3 runs 13 residues. Trimming cost V 3 bases and J 3 bases; bases outside gene matches: 1. The CDR3 here is CASSFGQGYEQYF. For the CDR3, the DNA is TGTGCCAGCAGTTTTGGACAGGGCTACGAGCAGTACTTC.

The CDR3 DNA reads as TGTGCCAGCAGAAAGACAGGGGGCTCCTACGAGCAGTACTTC. As protein: CASRKTGGSYEQYF. This rearrangement joins TRBV6-5 to TRBJ2-7; 9 positions agree with TRBD1. The germline gives CDR1 MNHEY, CDR2 SVGAGI. V was clipped by 6 bases and J by 0 bases; unmatched bases: 3. There are 14 residues in the CDR3.

The chain is built from TRBV7-2 and TRBJ2-2, with 8 bases that match TRBD2. V was clipped by 5 bases and J by 4 bases; unmatched bases: 6. The germline V gene has CDR1 SGHTA and CDR2 FQGNSA. The CDR3 consists of 15 residues. The CDR3 DNA is TGTGCCAGCAGCCCCAGCGGGAGACTCACCGGGGAGCTGTTTTTT. Protein: CASSPSGRLTGELFF. The full variable domain, completed using reference TRBV7-2 and TRBJ2-2, is GAGVSQSPSNKVTEKGKDVELRCDPISGHTALYWYRQSLGQGLEFLIYFQGNSAPDKSGLPSDRFSAERTGGSVSTLTIQRTQQEDSAVYLCASSPSGRLTGELFFGEGSRLTVL.

The V call is TRBV7-2, the J call TRBJ2-5, with TRBD2 as a possible D gene (5 bases). Trimming cost V 5 bases and J 1 base, with 11 bases left between them. Germline lookup yields CDR1 SGHTA and CDR2 FQGNSA. CDR3 length: 14 amino acids. CDR3 in amino acids: CASSPAGAQETQYF. Here the CDR3 DNA reads TGTGCCAGCAGCCCGGCGGGTGCCCAAGAGACCCAGTACTTC.

The J gene is TRBJ2-5, the V gene TRBV3-1 (or the pseudogene TRBV3-2), with a possible D match to TRBD2 (7 bases). The CDR3 extends over 13 amino acids. The germline V gene encodes CDR1 LGHDT and CDR2 YNNKEL (reference sequence). Trimming removed 2 bases from V and 5 bases from J, with 9 bases in between. CDR3 DNA sequence: TGTGCCAGCAGCCAACGGGGGGCGGAGACCCAGTACTTC. Translation: CASSQRGAETQYF.

The V and J genes are TRBV19 and TRBJ2-3; TRBD2 aligns across 12 bases. J gave up 0 bases and V 5 bases, and 15 bases lay outside the gene matches. From germline, CDR1 is LNHDA and CDR2 SQIVND (reference sequence). The CDR3 sequence is 20 residues long. CDR3 DNA: TGTGCCAGTAGTCCCAACGGACTAGCGGGAAGAGACGCTAGCACAGATACGCAGTATTTT. This encodes CASSPNGLAGRDASTDTQYF.

J is TRBJ2-3 and V is TRBV5-6, with TRBD1 as a possible D gene (5 bases). Trimming took off 0 bases at V and 5 bases at J, with 16 bases between the two ends. This CDR3 is built from 16 residues. Germline lookup yields CDR1 SGHDT and CDR2 YYEEEE. CDR3 coding DNA: TGTGCCAGCAGCTTGGGGCAGGGAACTCGACGAGATACGCAGTATTTT. As protein: CASSLGQGTRRDTQYF.

This clone was detected only a few times. The chain recombines TRBV28 with TRBJ2-1; 8 bases are shared with TRBD2. J lost 4 bases, V lost 7 bases, and 9 bases had no gene match. Per germline, CDR1 MDHEN and CDR2 SYDVKM. The CDR3 is 15 residues long. CDR3 loop: CASNPGLVGYNEQFF. The CDR3 DNA reads as TGTGCCAGCAACCCGGGACTAGTGGGATACAATGAGCAGTTCTTC.